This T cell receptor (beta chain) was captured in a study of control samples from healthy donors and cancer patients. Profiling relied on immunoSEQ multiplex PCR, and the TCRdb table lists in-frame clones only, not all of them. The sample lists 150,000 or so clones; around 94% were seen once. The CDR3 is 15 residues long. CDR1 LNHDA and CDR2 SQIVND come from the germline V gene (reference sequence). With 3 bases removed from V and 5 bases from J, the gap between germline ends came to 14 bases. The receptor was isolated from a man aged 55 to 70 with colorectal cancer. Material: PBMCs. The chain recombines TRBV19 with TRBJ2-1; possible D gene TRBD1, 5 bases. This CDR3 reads CASSMRTPKDNEQFF. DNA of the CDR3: TGTGCCAGTAGTATGAGGACACCCAAGGACAATGAGCAGTTCTTC.